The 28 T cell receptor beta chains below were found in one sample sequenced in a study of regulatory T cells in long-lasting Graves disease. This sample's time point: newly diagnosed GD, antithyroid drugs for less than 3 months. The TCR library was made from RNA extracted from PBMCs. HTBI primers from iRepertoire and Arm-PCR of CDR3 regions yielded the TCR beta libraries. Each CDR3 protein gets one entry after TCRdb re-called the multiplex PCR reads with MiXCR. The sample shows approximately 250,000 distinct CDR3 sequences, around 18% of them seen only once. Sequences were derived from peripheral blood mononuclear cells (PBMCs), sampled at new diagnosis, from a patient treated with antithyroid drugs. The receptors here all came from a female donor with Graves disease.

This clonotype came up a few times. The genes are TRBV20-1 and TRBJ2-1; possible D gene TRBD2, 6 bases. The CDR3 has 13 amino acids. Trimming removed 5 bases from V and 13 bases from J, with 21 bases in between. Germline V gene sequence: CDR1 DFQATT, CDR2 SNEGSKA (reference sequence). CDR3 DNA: TGCAGTGCTTCGAGCGGCGGGACCGGTAATCAGTTCTTC. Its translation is CSASSGGTGNQFF.

The CDR3 bases are TGTGCCAGCAGCTTATTAGTGCGACAGCCTGATGAGCAGTTCTTC. Residues: CASSLLVRQPDEQFF. V usage is TRBV7-6 and J usage is TRBJ2-1; maybe TRBD1 (5 bases). Germline-derived CDR1 and CDR2 are SGHVS and FNYEAQ. The V gene lost 2 bases and the J gene lost 8 bases, with 16 bases spanning the gap. CDR3 length: 15 amino acids.

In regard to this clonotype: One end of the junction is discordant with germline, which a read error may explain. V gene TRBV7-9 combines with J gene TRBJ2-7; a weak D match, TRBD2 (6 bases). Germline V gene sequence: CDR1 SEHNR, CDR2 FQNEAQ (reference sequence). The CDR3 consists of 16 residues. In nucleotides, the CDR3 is TGTACCAGCAGGTCAAGTGGGGCTAGCGCACACAATGAGCAGTACTTC. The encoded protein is CTSRSSGASAHNEQYF.

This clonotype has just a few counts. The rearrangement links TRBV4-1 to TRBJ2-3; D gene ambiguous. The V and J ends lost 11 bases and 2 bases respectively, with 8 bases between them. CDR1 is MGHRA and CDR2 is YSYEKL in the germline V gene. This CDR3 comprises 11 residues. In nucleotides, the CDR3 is TGCGCCGCAGGAGACACAGATACGCAGTATTTT. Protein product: CAAGDTDTQYF.

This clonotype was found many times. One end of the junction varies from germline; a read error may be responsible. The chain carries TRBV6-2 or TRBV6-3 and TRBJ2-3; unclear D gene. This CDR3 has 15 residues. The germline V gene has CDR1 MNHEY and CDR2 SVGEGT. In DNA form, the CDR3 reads TGTGCCGGCAGTTATGATGAGGCCCACACAGATACGCAGTATTTT. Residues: CAGSYDEAHTDTQYF.

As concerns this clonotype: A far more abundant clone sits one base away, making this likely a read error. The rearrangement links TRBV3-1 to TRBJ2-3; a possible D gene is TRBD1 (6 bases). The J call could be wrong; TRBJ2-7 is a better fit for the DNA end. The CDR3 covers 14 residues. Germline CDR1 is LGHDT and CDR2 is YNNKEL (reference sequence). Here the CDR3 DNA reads TGTGCCAGCATCCCAACGAGAGGGGGCTACGAGCAGTACTTC. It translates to CASIPTRGGYEQYF.

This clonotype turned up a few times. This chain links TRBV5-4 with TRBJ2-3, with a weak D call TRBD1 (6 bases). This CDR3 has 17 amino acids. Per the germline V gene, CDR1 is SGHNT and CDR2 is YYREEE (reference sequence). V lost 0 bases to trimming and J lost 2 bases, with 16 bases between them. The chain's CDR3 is CASSLGFLDRFTDTQYF. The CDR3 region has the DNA TGTGCCAGCAGCTTGGGTTTCTTGGACAGATTCACAGATACGCAGTATTTT.

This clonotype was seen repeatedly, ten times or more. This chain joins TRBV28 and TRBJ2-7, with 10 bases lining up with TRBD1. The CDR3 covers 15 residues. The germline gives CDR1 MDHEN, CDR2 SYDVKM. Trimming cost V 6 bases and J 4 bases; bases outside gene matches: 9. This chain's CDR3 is CASRPAGTGVYEQYF. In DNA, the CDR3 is TGTGCCAGCAGGCCTGCCGGGACAGGGGTGTACGAGCAGTACTTC.

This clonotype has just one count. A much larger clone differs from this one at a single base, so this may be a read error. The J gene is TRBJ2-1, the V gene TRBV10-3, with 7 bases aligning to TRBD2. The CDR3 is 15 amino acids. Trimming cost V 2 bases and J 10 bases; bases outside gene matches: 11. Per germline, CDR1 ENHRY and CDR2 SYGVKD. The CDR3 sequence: CAISEGTTSSYEQFF. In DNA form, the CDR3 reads TGTGCCATCAGTGAGGGGACTACCAGCTCCTACGAGCAGTTCTTC.

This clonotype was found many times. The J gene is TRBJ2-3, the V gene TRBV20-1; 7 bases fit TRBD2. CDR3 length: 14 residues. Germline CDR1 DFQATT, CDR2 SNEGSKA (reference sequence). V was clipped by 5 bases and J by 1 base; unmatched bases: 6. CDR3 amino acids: CSAPRRGGTDTQYF. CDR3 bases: TGCAGTGCTCCTCGCCGGGGGGGCACAGATACGCAGTATTTT.

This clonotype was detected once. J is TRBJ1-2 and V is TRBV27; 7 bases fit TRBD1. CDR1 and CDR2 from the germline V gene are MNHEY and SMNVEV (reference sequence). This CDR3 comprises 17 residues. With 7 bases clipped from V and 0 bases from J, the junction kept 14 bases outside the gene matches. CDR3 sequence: CASTLKRGTEANYGYTF. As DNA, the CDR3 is TGTGCCAGCACCCTCAAACGGGGGACAGAAGCTAACTATGGCTACACCTTC.

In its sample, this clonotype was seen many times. In DNA, the CDR3 is TGTGCCAGCAGTCAATCGATCCGCCGGGACCACCTAAGCGAGCAGTACTTC. Residues: CASSQSIRRDHLSEQYF. The chain has TRBV2 and TRBJ2-7; perhaps D is TRBD1 or TRBD2 (5 bases each). CDR1 is SNHLY and CDR2 is FYNNEI in the germline V gene. The CDR3 runs to 17 residues. V was cut by 5 bases and J by 6 bases, with 26 bases left in between.

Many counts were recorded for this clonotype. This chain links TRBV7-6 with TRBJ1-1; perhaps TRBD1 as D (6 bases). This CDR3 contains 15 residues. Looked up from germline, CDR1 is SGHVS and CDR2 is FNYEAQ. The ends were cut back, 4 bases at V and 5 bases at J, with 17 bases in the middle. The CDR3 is CASSSLTGMGTEAFF. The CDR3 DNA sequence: TGTGCCAGCAGCTCTTTGACAGGCATGGGTACTGAAGCTTTCTTT.

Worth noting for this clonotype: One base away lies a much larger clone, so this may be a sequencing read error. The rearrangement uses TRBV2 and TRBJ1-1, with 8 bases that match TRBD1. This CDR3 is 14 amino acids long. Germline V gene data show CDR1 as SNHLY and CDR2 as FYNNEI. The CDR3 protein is CASSAGQGVTGAFF. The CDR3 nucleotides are TGTGCCAGCAGTGCAGGACAGGGAGTCACTGGAGCTTTCTTT. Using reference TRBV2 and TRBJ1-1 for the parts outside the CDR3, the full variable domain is EPEVTQTPSHQVTQMGQEVILRCVPISNHLYFYWYRQILGQKVEFLVSFYNNEISEKSEIFDDQFSVERPDGSNFTLKIRSTKLEDSAMYFCASSAGQGVTGAFFGQGTRLTVV.

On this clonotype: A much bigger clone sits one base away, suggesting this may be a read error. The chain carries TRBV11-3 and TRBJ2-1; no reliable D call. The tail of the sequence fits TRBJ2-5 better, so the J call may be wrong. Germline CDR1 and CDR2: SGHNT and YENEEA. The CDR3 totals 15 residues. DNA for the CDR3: TGTGCCAGCAGCTTAGATAGGGATCCACAAGGGACCCAGTACTTC. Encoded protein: CASSLDRDPQGTQYF.

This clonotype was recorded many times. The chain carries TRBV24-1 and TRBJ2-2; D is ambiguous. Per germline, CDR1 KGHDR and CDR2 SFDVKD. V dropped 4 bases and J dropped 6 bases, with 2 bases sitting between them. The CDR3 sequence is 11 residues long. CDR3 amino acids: CATSESGELFF. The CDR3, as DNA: TGTGCCACCAGTGAATCCGGGGAGCTGTTTTTT.

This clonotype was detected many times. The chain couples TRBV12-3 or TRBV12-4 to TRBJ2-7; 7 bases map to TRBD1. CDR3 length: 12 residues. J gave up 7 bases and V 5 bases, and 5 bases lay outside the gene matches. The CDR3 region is CASSRGGGEQYF. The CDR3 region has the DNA TGTGCCAGCAGTAGAGGGGGCGGTGAGCAGTACTTC.

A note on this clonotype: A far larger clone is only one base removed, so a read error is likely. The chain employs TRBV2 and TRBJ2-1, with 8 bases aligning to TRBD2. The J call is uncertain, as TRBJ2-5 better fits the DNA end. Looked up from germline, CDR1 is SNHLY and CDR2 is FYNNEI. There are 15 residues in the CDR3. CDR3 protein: CASRWTSRTRETQYF. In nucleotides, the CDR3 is TGTGCCAGCAGATGGACTAGCAGGACTCGAGAGACCCAGTACTTC.

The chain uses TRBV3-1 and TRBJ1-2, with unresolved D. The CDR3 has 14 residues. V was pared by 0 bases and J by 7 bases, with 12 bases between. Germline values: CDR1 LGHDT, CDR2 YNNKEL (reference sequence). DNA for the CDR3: TGTGCCAGCAGCCAAGATCAGGTTCATGGTGGCTACACCTTC. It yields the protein CASSQDQVHGGYTF.

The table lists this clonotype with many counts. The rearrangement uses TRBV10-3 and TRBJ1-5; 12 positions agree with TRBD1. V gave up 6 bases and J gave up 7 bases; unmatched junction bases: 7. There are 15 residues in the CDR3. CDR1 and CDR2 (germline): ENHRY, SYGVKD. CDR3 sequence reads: CAIRPGQGAEQPQHF. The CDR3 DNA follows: TGTGCCATCAGACCGGGACAGGGGGCAGAACAGCCCCAGCATTTT.

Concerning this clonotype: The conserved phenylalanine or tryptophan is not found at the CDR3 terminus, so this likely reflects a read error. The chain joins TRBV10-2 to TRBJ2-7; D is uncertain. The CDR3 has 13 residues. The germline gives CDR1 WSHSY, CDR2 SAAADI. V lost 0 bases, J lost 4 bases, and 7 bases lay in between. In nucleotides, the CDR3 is TGCGCCAGCAGTGAGTCGCGGCGTTACGAGCAGTACCTC. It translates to CASSESRRYEQYL.

The CDR3 reads CASSLDSVTSNFYGYTF. CDR3 nucleotide sequence: TGTGCCAGCAGCTTAGATTCAGTGACATCGAATTTTTATGGCTACACCTTC. The chain employs TRBV11-2 and TRBJ1-2; D gene unclear. CDR1 is SGHAT, CDR2 FQNNGV, per germline. The CDR3 has 17 amino acids. Trimming stripped 0 bases from V and 5 bases from J, with 19 bases between.

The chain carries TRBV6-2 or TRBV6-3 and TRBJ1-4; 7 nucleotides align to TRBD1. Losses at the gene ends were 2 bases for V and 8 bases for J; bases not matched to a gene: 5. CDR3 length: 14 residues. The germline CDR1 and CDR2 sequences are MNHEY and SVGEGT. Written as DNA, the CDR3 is TGTGCCAGCAGTTACCGGGACAGTCGGGAAAAACTGTTTTTT. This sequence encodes CASSYRDSREKLFF.

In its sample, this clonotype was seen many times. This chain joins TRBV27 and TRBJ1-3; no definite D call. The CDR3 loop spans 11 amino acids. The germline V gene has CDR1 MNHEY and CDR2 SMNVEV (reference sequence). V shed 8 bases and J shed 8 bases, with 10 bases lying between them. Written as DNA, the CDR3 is TGTGCCAGCTCATCTGGGTACACCATATATTTT. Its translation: CASSSGYTIYF.

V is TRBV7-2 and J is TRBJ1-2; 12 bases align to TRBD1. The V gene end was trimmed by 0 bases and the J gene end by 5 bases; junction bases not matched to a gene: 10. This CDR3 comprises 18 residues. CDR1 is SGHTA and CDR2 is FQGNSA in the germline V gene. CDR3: CASSLAGGQGAREYGYTF. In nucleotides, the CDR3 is TGTGCCAGCAGCTTAGCGGGGGGACAGGGGGCCCGAGAGTATGGCTACACCTTC.

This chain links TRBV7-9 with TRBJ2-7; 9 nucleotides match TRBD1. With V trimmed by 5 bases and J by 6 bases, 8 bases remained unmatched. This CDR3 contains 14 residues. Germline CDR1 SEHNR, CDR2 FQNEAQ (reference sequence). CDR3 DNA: TGTGCCAGCAGCGATTACAGGGGGCGCTTCGAGCAGTACTTC. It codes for CASSDYRGRFEQYF.

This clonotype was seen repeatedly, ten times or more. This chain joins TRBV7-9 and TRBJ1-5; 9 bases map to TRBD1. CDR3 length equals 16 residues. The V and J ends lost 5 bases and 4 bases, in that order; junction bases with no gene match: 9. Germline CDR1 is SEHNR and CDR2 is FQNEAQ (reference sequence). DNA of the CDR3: TGTGCCAGCAGCCTATCCGGGACAGGGAGTAATCAGCCCCAGCATTTT. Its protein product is CASSLSGTGSNQPQHF.

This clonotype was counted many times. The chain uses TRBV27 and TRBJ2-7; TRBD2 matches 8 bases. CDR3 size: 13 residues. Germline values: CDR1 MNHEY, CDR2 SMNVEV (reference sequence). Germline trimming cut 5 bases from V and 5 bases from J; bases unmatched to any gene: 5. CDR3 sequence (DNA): TGTGCCAGCAGTCAAAGCGGGAGCGACGAGCAGTACTTC. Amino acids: CASSQSGSDEQYF.